The 8 T cell receptor beta chains below all came from one sample that was sequenced in a study of OX40 agonist ivuxolimab in advanced cancers. The repertoire was sequenced with immunoSEQ multiplex PCR; TCRdb's copy has only in-frame clones and lacks some. The repertoire has about 16,000 clones, 70% to 90% of them found once; the top ten carry just under 20%. The sample in question was CD4+ or CD8+ T cells sorted from blood, obtained in a trial of the OX40 agonist ivuxolimab. These receptors all come from an adult with an advanced solid tumor such as melanoma, head and neck, liver or kidney cancer.

V usage is TRBV7-9 and J usage is TRBJ1-5, with a tentative D call TRBD1 (5 bases). Germline loops: CDR1 SEHNR, CDR2 FQNEAQ (reference sequence). Trimming pared 1 base from V and 0 bases from J, leaving 13 bases between. CDR3 size: 17 residues. CDR3 bases: TGTGCCAGCAGCTTAGGTTCGGGGGACTATAGCAATCAGCCCCAGCATTTT. Residues: CASSLGSGDYSNQPQHF.

This clone occurred once. The chain employs TRBV7-9 and TRBJ2-5; a possible D gene is TRBD2 (5 bases). V shed 5 bases and J shed 5 bases, with 18 bases lying between them. Germline CDR1 is SEHNR and CDR2 is FQNEAQ (reference sequence). The CDR3 sequence is 15 residues long. The CDR3: CASSPGVSLGETQYF. CDR3 nucleotide sequence: TGTGCCAGCAGCCCCGGGGTCTCTTTGGGGGAGACCCAGTACTTC.

V usage is TRBV7-6 and J usage is TRBJ2-2, with D hard to call. CDR1 SGHVS and CDR2 FNYEAQ come from the germline V gene. The CDR3 is made up of 12 amino acids. Trimming took 8 bases from V and 5 from J, leaving 9 bases between them. The CDR3 is CASAEDTGELFF. The CDR3 DNA is TGTGCCAGCGCCGAAGATACCGGGGAGCTGTTTTTT.

The chain combines TRBV5-1 with TRBJ2-2; TRBD2 matches at 12 bases. Trimming at V came to 4 bases and at J to 6 bases, leaving 4 bases not matched to a gene. The germline gives CDR1 SGHRS, CDR2 YFSETQ. The CDR3 has 15 amino acids. The CDR3 reads CASSPGTSGPGELFF. CDR3 nucleotide sequence: TGCGCCAGCAGCCCCGGGACTAGCGGGCCCGGGGAGCTGTTTTTT.

The gene calls are TRBV2 and TRBJ2-2, with D perhaps TRBD1 (6 bases). With 7 bases removed from V and 4 bases from J, the gap between germline ends came to 13 bases. CDR1 and CDR2 from the germline V gene are SNHLY and FYNNEI. The CDR3 length is 14 residues. CDR3 nucleotides: TGTGCCAGCAAAAACAGGGAGAGCACCGGGGAGCTGTTTTTT. This gives the protein CASKNRESTGELFF. The entire variable domain, with the rest obtained from reference TRBV2 and TRBJ2-2, is as follows: EPEVTQTPSHQVTQMGQEVILRCVPISNHLYFYWYRQILGQKVEFLVSFYNNEISEKSEIFDDQFSVERPDGSNFTLKIRSTKLEDSAMYFCASKNRESTGELFFGEGSRLTVL.

The sample holds a few counts of this clone. This rearrangement joins TRBV7-6 to TRBJ2-1; 7 bases line up with TRBD2. After removal of 7 bases from V and 0 bases from J, the junction contained 3 bases not matched to a gene. Germline loops: CDR1 SGHVS, CDR2 FNYEAQ. The CDR3 extends over 14 amino acids. The chain's CDR3 is CASTLADSYNEQFF. In DNA, the CDR3 is TGTGCCAGCACGCTAGCGGACTCCTACAATGAGCAGTTCTTC.

The V call is TRBV6-5, the J call TRBJ2-2; 8 bases are shared with TRBD2. The CDR3 has 15 amino acids. V gave up 0 bases and J gave up 4 bases; unmatched junction bases: 1. Germline CDR1 reads MNHEY; CDR2 reads SVGAGI. CDR3 region: CASSYSLAVTGELFF. In DNA form, the CDR3 reads TGTGCCAGCAGTTACTCACTAGCGGTCACCGGGGAGCTGTTTTTT.

The V and J genes are TRBV14 and TRBJ2-7, with D unresolved. V gave up 9 bases and J gave up 0 bases, with 6 bases separating them. This CDR3 contains 11 residues. The V gene's germline CDR1 is SGHDN and CDR2 FVKESK. Here the CDR3 reads CARTNSYEQYF. The CDR3 DNA is TGTGCCAGGACCAACTCCTACGAGCAGTACTTC.